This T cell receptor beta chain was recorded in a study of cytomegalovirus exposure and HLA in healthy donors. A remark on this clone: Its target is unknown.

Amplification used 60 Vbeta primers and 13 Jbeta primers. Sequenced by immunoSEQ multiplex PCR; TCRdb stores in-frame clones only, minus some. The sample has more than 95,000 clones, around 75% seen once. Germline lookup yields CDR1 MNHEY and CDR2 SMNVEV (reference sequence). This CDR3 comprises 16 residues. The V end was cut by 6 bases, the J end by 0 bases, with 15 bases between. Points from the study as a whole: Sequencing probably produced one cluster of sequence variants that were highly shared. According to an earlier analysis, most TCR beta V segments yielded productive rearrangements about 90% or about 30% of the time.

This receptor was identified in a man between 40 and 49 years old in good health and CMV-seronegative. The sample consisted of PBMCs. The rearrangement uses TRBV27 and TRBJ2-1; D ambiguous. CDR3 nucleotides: TGTGCCAGCAGCAACCCAGCGATGAGCTCCTACAATGAGCAGTTCTTC. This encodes CASSNPAMSSYNEQFF.